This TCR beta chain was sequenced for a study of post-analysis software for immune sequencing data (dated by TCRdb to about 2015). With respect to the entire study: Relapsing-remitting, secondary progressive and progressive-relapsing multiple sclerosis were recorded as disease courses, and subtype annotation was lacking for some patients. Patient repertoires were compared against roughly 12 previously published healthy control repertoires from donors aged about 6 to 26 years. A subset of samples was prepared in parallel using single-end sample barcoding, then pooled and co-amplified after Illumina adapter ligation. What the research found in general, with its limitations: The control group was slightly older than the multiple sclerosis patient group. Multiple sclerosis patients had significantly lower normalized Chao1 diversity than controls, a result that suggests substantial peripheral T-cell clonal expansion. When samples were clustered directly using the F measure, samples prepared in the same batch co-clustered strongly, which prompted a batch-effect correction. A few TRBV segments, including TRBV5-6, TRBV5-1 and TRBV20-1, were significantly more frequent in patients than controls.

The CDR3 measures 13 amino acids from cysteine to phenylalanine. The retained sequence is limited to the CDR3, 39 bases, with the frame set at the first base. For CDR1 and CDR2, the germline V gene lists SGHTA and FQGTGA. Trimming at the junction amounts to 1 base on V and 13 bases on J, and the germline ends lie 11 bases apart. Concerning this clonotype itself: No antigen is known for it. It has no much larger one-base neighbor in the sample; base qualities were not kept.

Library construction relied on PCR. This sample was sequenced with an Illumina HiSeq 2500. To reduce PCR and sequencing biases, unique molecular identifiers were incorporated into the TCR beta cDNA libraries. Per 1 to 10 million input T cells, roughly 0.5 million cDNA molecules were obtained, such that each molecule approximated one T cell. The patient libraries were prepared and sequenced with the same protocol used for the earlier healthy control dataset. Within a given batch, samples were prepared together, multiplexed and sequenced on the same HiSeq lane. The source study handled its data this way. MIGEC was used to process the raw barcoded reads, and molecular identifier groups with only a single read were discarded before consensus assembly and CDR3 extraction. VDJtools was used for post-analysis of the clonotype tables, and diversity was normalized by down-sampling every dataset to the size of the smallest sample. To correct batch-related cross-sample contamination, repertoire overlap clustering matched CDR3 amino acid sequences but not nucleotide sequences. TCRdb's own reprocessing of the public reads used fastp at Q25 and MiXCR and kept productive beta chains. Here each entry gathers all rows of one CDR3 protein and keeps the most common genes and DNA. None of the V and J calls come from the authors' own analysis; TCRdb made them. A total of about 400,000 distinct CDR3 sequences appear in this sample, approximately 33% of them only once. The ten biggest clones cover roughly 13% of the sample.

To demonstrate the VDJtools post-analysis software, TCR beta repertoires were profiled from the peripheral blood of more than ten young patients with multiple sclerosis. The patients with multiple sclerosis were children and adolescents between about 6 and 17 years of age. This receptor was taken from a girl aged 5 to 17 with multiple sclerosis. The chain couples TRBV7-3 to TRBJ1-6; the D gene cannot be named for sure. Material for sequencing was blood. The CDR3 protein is CASSLKPYGPLHF. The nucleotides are TGTGCCAGCAGCTTAAAGCCCTATGGGCCCCTCCACTTT.